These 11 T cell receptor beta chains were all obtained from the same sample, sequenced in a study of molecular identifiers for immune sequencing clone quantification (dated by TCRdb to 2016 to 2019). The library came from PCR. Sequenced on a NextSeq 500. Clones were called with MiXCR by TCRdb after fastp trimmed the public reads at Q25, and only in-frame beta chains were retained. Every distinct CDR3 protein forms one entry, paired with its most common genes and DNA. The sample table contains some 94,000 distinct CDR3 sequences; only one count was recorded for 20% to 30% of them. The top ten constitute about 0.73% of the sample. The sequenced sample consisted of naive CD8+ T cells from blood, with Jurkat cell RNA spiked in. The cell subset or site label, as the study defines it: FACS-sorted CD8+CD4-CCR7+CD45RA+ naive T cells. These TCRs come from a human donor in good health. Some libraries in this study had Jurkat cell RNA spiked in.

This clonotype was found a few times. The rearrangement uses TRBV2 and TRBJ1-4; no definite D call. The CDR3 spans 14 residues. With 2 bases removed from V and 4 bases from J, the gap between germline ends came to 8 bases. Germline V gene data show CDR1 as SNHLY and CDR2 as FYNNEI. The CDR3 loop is CASSENPHNEKLFF. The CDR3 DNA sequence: TGTGCCAGCAGTGAAAACCCTCATAATGAAAAACTGTTTTTT.

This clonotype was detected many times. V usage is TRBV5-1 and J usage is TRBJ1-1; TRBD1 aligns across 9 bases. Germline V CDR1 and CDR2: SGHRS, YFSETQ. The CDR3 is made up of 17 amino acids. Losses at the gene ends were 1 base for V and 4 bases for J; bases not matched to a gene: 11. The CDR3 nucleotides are TGCGCCAGCAGCTTGATTGGGACAGGGAGGGATGCCACTGAAGCTTTCTTT. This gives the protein CASSLIGTGRDATEAFF.

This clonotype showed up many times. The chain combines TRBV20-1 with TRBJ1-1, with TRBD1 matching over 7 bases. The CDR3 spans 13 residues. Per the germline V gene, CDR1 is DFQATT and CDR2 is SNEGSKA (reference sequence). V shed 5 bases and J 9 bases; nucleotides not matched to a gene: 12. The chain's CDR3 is CSAESGDSYQAFF. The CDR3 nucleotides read TGCAGTGCTGAGTCCGGGGACAGCTACCAAGCTTTCTTT.

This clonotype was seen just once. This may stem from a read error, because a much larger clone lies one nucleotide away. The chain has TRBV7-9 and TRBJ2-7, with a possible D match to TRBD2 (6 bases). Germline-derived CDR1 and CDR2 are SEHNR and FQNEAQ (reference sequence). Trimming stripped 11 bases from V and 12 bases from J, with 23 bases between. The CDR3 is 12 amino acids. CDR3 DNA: TGTGCCGGCAATGTGGGACTGGACAATCCGTACTTC. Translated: CAGNVGLDNPYF.

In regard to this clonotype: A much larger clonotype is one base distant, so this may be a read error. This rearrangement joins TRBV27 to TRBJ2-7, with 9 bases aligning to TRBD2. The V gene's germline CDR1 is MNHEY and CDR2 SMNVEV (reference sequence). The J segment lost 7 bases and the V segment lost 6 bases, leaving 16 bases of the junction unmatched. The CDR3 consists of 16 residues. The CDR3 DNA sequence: TGTGCCAGCAGCAATCAATTGGTAGCGGGAGTCGATGAGCAGTACTTC. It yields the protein CASSNQLVAGVDEQYF.

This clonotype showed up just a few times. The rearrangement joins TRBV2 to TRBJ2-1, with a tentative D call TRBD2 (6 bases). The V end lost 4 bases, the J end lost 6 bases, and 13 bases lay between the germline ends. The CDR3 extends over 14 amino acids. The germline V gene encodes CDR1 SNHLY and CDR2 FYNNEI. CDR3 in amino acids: CASSVGASVNEQFF. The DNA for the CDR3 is TGTGCCAGCAGTGTCGGGGCTAGCGTCAATGAGCAGTTCTTC.

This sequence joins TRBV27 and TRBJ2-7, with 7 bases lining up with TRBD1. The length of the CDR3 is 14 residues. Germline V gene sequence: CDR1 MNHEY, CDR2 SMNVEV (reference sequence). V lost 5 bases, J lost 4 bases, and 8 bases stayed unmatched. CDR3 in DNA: TGTGCCAGCAGTCCGGGACAGAGCTATTACGAGCAGTACTTC. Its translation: CASSPGQSYYEQYF.

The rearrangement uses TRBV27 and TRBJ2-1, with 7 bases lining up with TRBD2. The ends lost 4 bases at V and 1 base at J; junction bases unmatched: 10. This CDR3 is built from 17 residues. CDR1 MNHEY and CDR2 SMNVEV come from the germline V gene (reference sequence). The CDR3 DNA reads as TGTGCCAGCAGTTCTAAGTGGGCGGGAGAGTCCTACAATGAGCAGTTCTTC. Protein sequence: CASSSKWAGESYNEQFF.

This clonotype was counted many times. Here the CDR3 reads CASGDRVGTEAFF. CDR3 nucleotides: TGTGCCAGCGGGGACAGGGTTGGCACTGAAGCTTTCTTT. The V and J genes are TRBV2 and TRBJ1-1; TRBD1 aligns across 9 bases. Per germline, CDR1 SNHLY and CDR2 FYNNEI. CDR3 size: 13 residues. Trimming took 8 bases from V and 4 from J; bases not matched to a gene: 5. The full variable domain, rest sourced from reference TRBV2 and TRBJ1-1, is EPEVTQTPSHQVTQMGQEVILRCVPISNHLYFYWYRQILGQKVEFLVSFYNNEISEKSEIFDDQFSVERPDGSNFTLKIRSTKLEDSAMYFCASGDRVGTEAFFGQGTRLTVV.

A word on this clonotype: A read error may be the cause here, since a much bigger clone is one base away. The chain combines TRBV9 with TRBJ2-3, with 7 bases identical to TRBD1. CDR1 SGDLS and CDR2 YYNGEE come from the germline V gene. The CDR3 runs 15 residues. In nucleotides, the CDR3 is TGTGCCAGCAGCGTAGGAGGGGGCCACACAGTTACGCAGTATTTT. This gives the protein CASSVGGGHTVTQYF.

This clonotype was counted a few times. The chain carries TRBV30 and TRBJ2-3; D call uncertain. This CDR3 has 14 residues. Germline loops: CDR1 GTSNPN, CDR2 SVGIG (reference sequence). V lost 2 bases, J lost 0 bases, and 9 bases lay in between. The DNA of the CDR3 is TGTGCCTGGAGTTGGGGTTCTAGCACAGATACGCAGTATTTT. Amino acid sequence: CAWSWGSSTDTQYF.